The 25 T cell receptor beta chains below all came from one sample that was sequenced in a study of OX40 agonist ivuxolimab in advanced cancers. Clones were read by immunoSEQ multiplex PCR, and TCRdb kept only the in-frame ones, dropping some. This sample has tens of thousands of clones, with 91% found just once. The material sequenced was CD4+ or CD8+ T cells sorted from blood, taken in a trial of the OX40 agonist ivuxolimab. The origin of the receptors is an adult with an advanced solid tumor such as melanoma, head and neck, liver or kidney cancer.

On this clone: This sample also contains other DNA sequences that code for the same CDR3. The chain couples TRBV9 to TRBJ2-7, with D possibly TRBD2 on 5 matching bases. V lost 2 bases to trimming and J lost 0 bases, with 6 bases between them. The V gene's germline CDR1 is SGDLS and CDR2 YYNGEE. This CDR3 contains 13 residues. CDR3 nucleotides: TGTGCCAGCAGCGTGGGGAGCTCCTACGAGCAGTACTTC. It codes for CASSVGSSYEQYF.

The table lists this clone with a count of one. The V gene is TRBV4-1, the J gene TRBJ2-4, with D perhaps assigned TRBD1 or TRBD2 (5 bases each). The germline gives CDR1 MGHRA, CDR2 YSYEKL. The ends were cut back, 1 base at V and 0 bases at J, with 10 bases in the middle. This CDR3 comprises 16 residues. In nucleotides, the CDR3 is TGCGCCAGCAGCCAAGCTGGGGACGGAGCCAAAAACATTCAGTACTTC. It is translated as CASSQAGDGAKNIQYF.

The chain couples TRBV19 to TRBJ2-1; 10 bases match TRBD1. The V segment lost 3 bases and the J segment 4 bases; nucleotides outside the gene matches: 6. Germline V gene lookup returns CDR1 LNHDA and CDR2 SQIVND (reference sequence). CDR3 length: 16 residues. In DNA form, the CDR3 reads TGTGCCAGTAGTATGGGTGGGACAGGGGTATACAATGAGCAGTTCTTC. This gives the protein CASSMGGTGVYNEQFF.

The chain is built from TRBV10-1 and TRBJ2-7; 8 positions match TRBD2. The germline V gene has CDR1 WNHNN and CDR2 SYGVQD (reference sequence). This CDR3 region has 13 residues. The trim removed 2 bases at V and 3 bases at J, leaving 0 bases unmatched. The CDR3 nucleotides read TGCGCCAGCAGTGAGGGGACTAGCTACGAGCAGTACTTC. This gives the protein CASSEGTSYEQYF.

The rearrangement joins TRBV6-5 to TRBJ2-7; 9 bases fit TRBD1. The CDR3 is 14 residues long. V shed 2 bases, J shed 3 bases, and the junction held 2 bases outside the gene matches. Looked up from germline, CDR1 is MNHEY and CDR2 is SVGAGI. In DNA form, the CDR3 reads TGTGCCAGCAGTTACGCGGGACAGGGCTACGAGCAGTACTTC. This translates into CASSYAGQGYEQYF.

The rearrangement links TRBV4-2 to TRBJ1-5, with 9 bases aligning to TRBD1. Trimming took 0 bases from V and 6 from J; bases not matched to a gene: 9. The germline gives CDR1 LGHNA, CDR2 YNFKEQ. The CDR3 has 17 residues. The CDR3 loop is CASSQDYGTGYAQPQHF. The CDR3 nucleotides are TGTGCCAGCAGCCAAGATTACGGGACAGGGTATGCTCAGCCCCAGCATTTT.

This chain links TRBV28 with TRBJ2-2, with TRBD2 matching 8 bases. The CDR3 spans 13 residues. V dropped 8 bases and J dropped 6; count of bases not matched to a gene: 5. Germline loops: CDR1 MDHEN, CDR2 SYDVKM. The CDR3 DNA reads TGTGCCAGCGAGGCGGGAGGTCCCGGGGAGCTGTTTTTT. It specifies CASEAGGPGELFF.

This clone appeared a single time. This sequence joins TRBV7-9 and TRBJ2-7, with D unresolved. Trimming cost V 5 bases and J 5 bases, with 13 bases left between them. The CDR3 extends over 13 amino acids. Germline V gene sequence: CDR1 SEHNR, CDR2 FQNEAQ (reference sequence). The CDR3 nucleotides are TGTGCCAGCAGCCTACAGATAGGAGACGAGCAGTACTTC. Amino acid sequence: CASSLQIGDEQYF. Drawing the rest from reference TRBV7-9 and TRBJ2-7, the complete variable domain is DTGVSQNPRHKITKRGQNVTFRCDPISEHNRLYWYRQTLGQGPEFLTYFQNEAQLEKSRLLSDRFSAERPKGSFSTLEIQRTEQGDSAMYLCASSLQIGDEQYFGPGTRLTVT.

This clone was counted a single time. The genes are TRBV27 and TRBJ2-5; D call uncertain. The CDR3 runs to 13 residues. In germline, CDR1 is MNHEY, CDR2 SMNVEV (reference sequence). With 6 bases removed from V and 1 base from J, the gap between germline ends came to 9 bases. Written as DNA, the CDR3 is TGTGCCAGCAGCCAACCTCCCCAAGAGACCCAGTACTTC. Amino acid sequence: CASSQPPQETQYF.

The rearrangement uses TRBV5-1 and TRBJ1-2; D perhaps matches TRBD1 (6 bases). This CDR3 spans 16 amino acids. Germline V lookup: CDR1 SGHRS, CDR2 YFSETQ. The ends were cut back, 2 bases at V and 0 bases at J, with 14 bases in the middle. The CDR3 sequence: CASSFSMTGANYGYTF. Written as DNA, the CDR3 is TGCGCCAGCAGCTTTTCCATGACAGGTGCTAACTATGGCTACACCTTC.

The V call is TRBV13, the J call TRBJ1-1, with a possible D match to TRBD1 (5 bases). The germline V gene encodes CDR1 PRHDT and CDR2 FYEKMQ (reference sequence). This CDR3 has 14 amino acids. Trimming removed 0 bases at V and 4 bases at J, with 9 bases between. The CDR3 sequence is CASSLGRQLTEAFF. The CDR3, as DNA: TGTGCCAGCAGCTTAGGCCGACAGCTCACTGAAGCTTTCTTT.

The chain carries TRBV28 and TRBJ1-4; D not resolved. CDR3 length: 19 residues. CDR1 and CDR2 (germline): MDHEN, SYDVKM. V was trimmed by 5 bases and J by 8 bases, leaving 30 bases between them. In nucleotides, the CDR3 is TGTGCCAGCAGTCCCCGCATGGGCCGCGGGCAACTCTATATCGAAAAACTGTTTTTT. This encodes CASSPRMGRGQLYIEKLFF.

The chain is built from TRBV5-4 and TRBJ2-2, with TRBD2 matching 11 bases. This CDR3 contains 16 residues. In germline, CDR1 is SGHNT, CDR2 YYREEE (reference sequence). V lost 4 bases and J lost 3; bases outside the gene matches: 5. The CDR3 DNA reads TGTGCCAGCAGCAGGAGACTAGCGGGATACACCGGGGAGCTGTTTTTT. Its protein is CASSRRLAGYTGELFF. Full variable domain (rest looked up from reference TRBV5-4 and TRBJ2-2): ETGVTQSPTHLIKTRGQQVTLRCSSQSGHNTVSWYQQALGQGPQFIFQYYREEENGRGNFPPRFSGLQFPNYSSELNVNALELDDSALYLCASSRRLAGYTGELFFGEGSRLTVL.

The chain uses TRBV5-1 and TRBJ2-7; TRBD1 matches 7 bases. Germline V CDR1 and CDR2: SGHRS, YFSETQ. V lost 5 bases and J lost 3; bases outside the gene matches: 5. The length of the CDR3 is 13 residues. In nucleotides, the CDR3 is TGCGCCAGCAGACCTACAGGGGACTACGAGCAGTACTTC. This codes for CASRPTGDYEQYF.

The rearrangement links TRBV7-9 to TRBJ2-3; 9 nucleotides match TRBD2. The germline CDR1 and CDR2 sequences are SEHNR and FQNEAQ (reference sequence). V shed 4 bases, J shed 0 bases, and the junction held 5 bases outside the gene matches. The CDR3 length is 16 residues. CDR3 DNA: TGTGCCAGCAGCTCCACTAGCGGGTTTAGCACAGATACGCAGTATTTT. This sequence encodes CASSSTSGFSTDTQYF.

The V call is TRBV7-9, the J call TRBJ2-2, with D uncertain. Trimming removed 0 bases at V and 7 bases at J, with 0 bases between. Looked up from germline, CDR1 is SEHNR and CDR2 is FQNEAQ (reference sequence). CDR3 size: 11 residues. CDR3 DNA: TGTGCCAGCAGCTTAGCCGGGGAGCTGTTTTTT. Its protein product is CASSLAGELFF.

The chain employs TRBV5-4 and TRBJ1-4; TRBD1 is a possible D gene (6 bases). With 4 bases removed from V and 7 bases from J, the gap between germline ends came to 17 bases. CDR1 and CDR2 from the germline V gene are SGHNT and YYREEE (reference sequence). The length of the CDR3 is 15 residues. In DNA form, the CDR3 reads TGTGCCAGCAGCGATCACGGGGGCGGGGGTGAAAAACTGTTTTTT. Protein product: CASSDHGGGGEKLFF.

The chain couples TRBV11-2 to TRBJ2-7; D not certain. The V gene's germline CDR1 is SGHAT and CDR2 FQNNGV. Trimming removed 5 bases at V and 2 bases at J, with 13 bases between. The CDR3 totals 14 residues. CDR3 coding DNA: TGTGCCAGCAGCCCTCCTCGGACGGCCTACGAGCAGTACTTC. Protein sequence: CASSPPRTAYEQYF.

The CDR3 DNA is TGTGCCTGGAGTGGCACCAGGGGGGATTTTTACAATGAGCAGTTCTTC. Translation: CAWSGTRGDFYNEQFF. The V call is TRBV30, the J call TRBJ2-1; a weak D match, TRBD1 (7 bases). CDR3 length: 16 residues. V was trimmed by 1 base and J by 4 bases, leaving 17 bases between them. Germline CDR1 GTSNPN, CDR2 SVGIG (reference sequence).

The chain is built from TRBV27 and TRBJ2-2; a possible D gene is TRBD2 (6 bases). The V and J ends lost 3 bases and 1 base respectively, with 12 bases between them. Germline V gives CDR1 MNHEY, CDR2 SMNVEV (reference sequence). CDR3 length: 16 residues. This CDR3 reads CASSLELAENTGELFF. In DNA, the CDR3 is TGTGCCAGCAGTTTGGAATTAGCGGAGAACACCGGGGAGCTGTTTTTT.

V and J are TRBV10-2 and TRBJ1-6; 7 nucleotides align to TRBD1. This CDR3 is 14 amino acids long. After removal of 5 bases from V and 7 bases from J, the junction contained 5 bases not matched to a gene. Germline V gene lookup returns CDR1 WSHSY and CDR2 SAAADI. The CDR3 loop is CASSKGAGNSPLHF. CDR3 bases: TGCGCCAGCAGTAAGGGGGCTGGCAATTCACCCCTCCACTTT.

The gene calls are TRBV5-6 and TRBJ2-7; perhaps TRBD1 as D (5 bases). The length of the CDR3 is 13 residues. Germline CDR1 SGHDT, CDR2 YYEEEE. Trimming took 0 bases from V and 5 from J, leaving 9 bases between them. CDR3 residues: CASSLVRADEQYF. The CDR3 bases are TGTGCCAGCAGCTTGGTCAGGGCCGACGAGCAGTACTTC.

This clone was observed a single time. The chain couples TRBV25-1 to TRBJ2-3; D uncertain. Looked up from germline, CDR1 is MGHDK and CDR2 is SYGVNS. The CDR3 consists of 15 residues. V shed 2 bases and J shed 6 bases, with 15 bases lying between them. The CDR3 coding sequence is TGTGCCAGCAGTGAACTTGCCCACCCTCCCGATACGCAGTATTTT. Translated, it gives CASSELAHPPDTQYF.

V gene TRBV5-4 combines with J gene TRBJ2-7; D gene uncertain. Germline V lookup: CDR1 SGHNT, CDR2 YYREEE (reference sequence). The CDR3 length is 15 residues. With 0 bases removed from V and 5 bases from J, the gap between germline ends came to 15 bases. The CDR3 here is CASSLDSLAPDEQYF. In DNA, the CDR3 is TGTGCCAGCAGCTTGGACAGCTTAGCTCCGGACGAGCAGTACTTC.

The chain is built from TRBV25-1 and TRBJ2-3; D is unresolved. Germline CDR1 and CDR2: MGHDK and SYGVNS. V was trimmed by 4 bases and J by 2 bases, leaving 10 bases between them. This CDR3 region has 14 residues. The CDR3 protein is CASSAYSLTDTQYF. CDR3 sequence (DNA): TGTGCCAGCAGTGCCTACAGCCTCACAGATACGCAGTATTTT.